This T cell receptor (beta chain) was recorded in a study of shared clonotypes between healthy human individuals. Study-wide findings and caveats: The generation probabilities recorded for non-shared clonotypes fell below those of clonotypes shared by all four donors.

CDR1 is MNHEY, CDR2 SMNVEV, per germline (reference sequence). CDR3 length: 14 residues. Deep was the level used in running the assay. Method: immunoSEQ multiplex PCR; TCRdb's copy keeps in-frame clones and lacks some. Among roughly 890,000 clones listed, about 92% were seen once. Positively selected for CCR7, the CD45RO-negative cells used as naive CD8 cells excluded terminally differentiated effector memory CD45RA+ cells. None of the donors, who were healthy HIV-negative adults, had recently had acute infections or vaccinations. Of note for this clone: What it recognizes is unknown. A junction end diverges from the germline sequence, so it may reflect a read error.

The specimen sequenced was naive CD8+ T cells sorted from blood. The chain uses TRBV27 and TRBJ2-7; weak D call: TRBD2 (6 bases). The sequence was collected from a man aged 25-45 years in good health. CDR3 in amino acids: CASSLGGTSSEQYF. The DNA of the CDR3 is TGTGCCAGCAGTTTGGGCGGGACCTCCTCCGAGCAGTACTTC.